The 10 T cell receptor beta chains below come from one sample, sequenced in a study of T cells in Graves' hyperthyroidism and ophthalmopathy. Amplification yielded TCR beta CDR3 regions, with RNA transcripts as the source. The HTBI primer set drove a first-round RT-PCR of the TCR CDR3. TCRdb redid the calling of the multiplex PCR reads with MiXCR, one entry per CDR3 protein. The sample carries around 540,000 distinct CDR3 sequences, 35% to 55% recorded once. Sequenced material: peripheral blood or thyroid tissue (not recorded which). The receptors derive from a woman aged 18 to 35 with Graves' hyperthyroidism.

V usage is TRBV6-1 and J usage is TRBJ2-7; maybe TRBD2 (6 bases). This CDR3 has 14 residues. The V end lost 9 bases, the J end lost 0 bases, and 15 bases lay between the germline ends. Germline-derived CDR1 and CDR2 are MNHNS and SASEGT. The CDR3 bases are TGTGCCAGTGCCGTAGCGGTAAGCTCCTACGAGCAGTACTTC. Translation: CASAVAVSSYEQYF.

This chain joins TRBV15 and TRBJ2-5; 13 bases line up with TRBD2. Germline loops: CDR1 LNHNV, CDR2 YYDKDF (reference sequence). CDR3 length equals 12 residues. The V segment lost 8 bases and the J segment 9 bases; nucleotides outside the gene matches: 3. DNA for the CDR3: TGTGCCACCTCAGGACTAGCGGGAGCCCAGTACTTC. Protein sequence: CATSGLAGAQYF.

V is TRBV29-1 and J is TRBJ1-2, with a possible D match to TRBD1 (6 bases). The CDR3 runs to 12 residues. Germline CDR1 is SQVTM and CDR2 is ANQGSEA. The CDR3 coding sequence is TGCACCGATATACAGGGCTCCTATGGCTACACCTTC. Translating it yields CTDIQGSYGYTF.

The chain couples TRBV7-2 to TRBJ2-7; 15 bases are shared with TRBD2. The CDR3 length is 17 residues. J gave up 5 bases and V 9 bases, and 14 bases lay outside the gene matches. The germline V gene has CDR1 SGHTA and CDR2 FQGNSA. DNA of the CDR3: TGTGCCAGTAGTACCGCGGGACTAGCGGGAGGTAGAGACGAGCAGTACTTC. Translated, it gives CASSTAGLAGGRDEQYF.

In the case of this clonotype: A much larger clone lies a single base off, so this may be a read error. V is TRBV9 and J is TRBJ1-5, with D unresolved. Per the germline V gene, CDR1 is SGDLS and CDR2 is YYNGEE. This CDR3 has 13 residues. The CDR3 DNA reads TGTGCCAGCAGCGTTTATAGCAATCAGTCCCAGCATTTT. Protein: CASSVYSNQSQHF.

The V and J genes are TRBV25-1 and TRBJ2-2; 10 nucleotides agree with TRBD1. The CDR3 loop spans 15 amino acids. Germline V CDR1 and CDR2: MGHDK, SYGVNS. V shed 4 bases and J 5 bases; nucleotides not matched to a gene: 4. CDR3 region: CASSADRGQTGELFF. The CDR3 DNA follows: TGTGCCAGCAGTGCCGACAGGGGGCAGACCGGGGAGCTGTTTTTT.

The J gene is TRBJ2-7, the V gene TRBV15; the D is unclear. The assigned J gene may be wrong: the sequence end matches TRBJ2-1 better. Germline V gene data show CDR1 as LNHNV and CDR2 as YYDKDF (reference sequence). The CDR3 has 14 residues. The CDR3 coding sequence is TGTGCCACCAGCAGACCCCCTTCCCGCGATGAGCAGTTCTTC. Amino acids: CATSRPPSRDEQFF.

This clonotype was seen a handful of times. In DNA, the CDR3 is TGTGCCAGTACCCTCCATCCTGGGACAGCATCCTACGAGCAGTACTTC. It encodes CASTLHPGTASYEQYF. This chain connects TRBV19 to TRBJ2-7; TRBD1 matches 7 bases. V lost 7 bases, J lost 1 base, and 13 bases stayed unmatched. In germline, CDR1 is LNHDA, CDR2 SQIVND (reference sequence). This CDR3 contains 16 residues.

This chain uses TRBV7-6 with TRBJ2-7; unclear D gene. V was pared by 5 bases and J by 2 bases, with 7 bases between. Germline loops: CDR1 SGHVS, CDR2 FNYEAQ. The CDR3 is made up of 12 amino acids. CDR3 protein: CASSRVAYEQYF. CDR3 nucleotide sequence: TGTGCCAGCAGCAGGGTCGCCTACGAGCAGTACTTC.

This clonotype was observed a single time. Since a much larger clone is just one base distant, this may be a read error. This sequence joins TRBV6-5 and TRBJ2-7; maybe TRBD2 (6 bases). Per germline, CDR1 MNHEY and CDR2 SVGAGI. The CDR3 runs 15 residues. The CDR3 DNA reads TGTGCCATCAGTCCGAATGTTGGGGGGAGAGACGAGCAGTACTTC. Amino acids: CAISPNVGGRDEQYF.